The present T cell receptor (beta chain) was sequenced within a study of long-term antiretroviral therapy in people with HIV (dated by TCRdb to between 2021 and 2024). Context from the whole study: The earliest samples were collected roughly a decade before the 2015 WHO recommendation for immediate ART, at a time when ART was usually postponed until CD4 counts fell. Of the 30 participants with HIV, approximately 11 were female. No cross-contamination during QIAcube processing was seen in test extractions of a monoclonal T-cell line run alongside around 31 polyclonal samples. From 30 adults with confirmed HIV infection, the cohort provided fewer than 200 cryopreserved PBMC samples, gathered serially across a mean of around 6 years (range 1-12). A retrospective serial study tested whether changes in peripheral blood TRB repertoire composition and diversity were associated with ART initiation and durable HIV suppression.

What the authors observed across the whole study: Because pre-ART samples had limited cell numbers, unsorted PBMC were profiled rather than sorted CD4+ and CD8+ T cells. Because PBMC availability was limited, only the TCR beta chain was sequenced, with no alpha chain pairing. Expanded TRB clones identified before ART initiation dominated the repertoire at all time points, although this dominance fluctuated and declined in many PLHIV after ART. Compared with controls, HIV repertoires had narrower CDR3 length ranges, and the network structure pointed to an antigen-experienced repertoire that shifted only slightly toward naive after ART. No data were available on ART adherence, viral resistance or therapy changes, limiting inferences about post-ART repertoire changes. Starting ART was linked to a significant rise in TRB diversity, yet even after long-term ART the diversity remained significantly lower than in transplant donor controls. The samples span the years 2004 to 2017, and the ART regimens used at that time may not be as effective as current regimens.

Comment on this clone: This clone's antigen is unknown. Base qualities are not provided; no much larger clone lies one nucleotide away.

The CDR3, from cysteine to phenylalanine, totals 14 residues. The read is trimmed to its CDR3 DNA, 42 bases read in frame from base 1. At the junction V is shortened by 6 bases and J by 4 bases, with 16 bases in between. The germline V gene supplies CDR1 KGHSH and CDR2 LQKENI. Inclusion was restricted to participants for whom at least one PBMC sample before ART initiation and at least two post-ART samples were available. Every participant with HIV received treatment in the United States of America. Before DNA extraction, cryopreserved samples of about 0.95-11 million PBMC were thawed and then washed. At the time of the earliest PBMC sample, participants with HIV were aged between about 20 and 55 years. Each participant contributed PBMC samples from 1-4 timepoints before ART initiation and 2-8 timepoints after ART initiation, with a median of 7 samples. Serial HIV viral load, CD4+ T-cell count, ART history and demographic data were obtained for every participant. A Qiagen kit on a QIAcube was used to extract genomic DNA from unsorted PBMC, with samples processed in batches of 12.

Sequencing of the TRB variable region was done with the immunoSEQ hsTCRB v3.0 assay at survey level resolution. The targeted TRB sequencing depth was roughly 40,000-55,000 T-cell genomes per sample. TRB libraries were pooled and sequenced on an Illumina MiSeq using a v3 150-cycle kit. As for the original processing: Repertoire analysis ran in R within a reproducible Nextflow workflow covering QC, data transformation and analysis. LymphoSeq2, an R package for exploring AIRR-Seq data, was used to implement custom analyses. A few samples that yielded fewer than 5000 total TRB sequences were excluded, so that some 190 HIV repertoires were analyzed. Among the roughly 200 retained HIV repertoires, fewer than 65 were collected before ART initiation and 129 after ART initiation. Repertoires were downsampled to 5000 TRB nucleotide sequences, and summary statistics were averaged over 100 downsampling iterations. TRB sequences were retained for analysis only if CDR3 regions of at least seven amino acids were present. Two measures captured diversity: a Shannon entropy-derived clonality score and the Gini coefficient. In repertoire networks, the top 5000 CDR3 amino acid sequences were linked whenever an edit distance of one separated two sequences. GLIPH2 predicted antigen specificity groups and MHC restriction for TRB CDR3 amino acid sequences. CDR3 amino acid sequences were matched against VDJdb and McPAS-TCR to flag known CMV, EBV, HIV or tissue antigen associations. Pre-ART, post-ART and control groups were compared with Wilcoxon signed-rank tests and Holm-Bonferroni correction. TCRdb carries this immuneACCESS record with in-frame sequences only. Its versions omit some clonotypes, under half of them owing to an unresolved V gene in the studies checked, with the rest unexplained. That table is the source of V, J and clone size, and D and trimming were worked out from the DNA. This sample gives 26,000 or so clones in total; about 94% of them show up just once. The ten largest clones capture under 13% of the sample.

The sequences come from unsorted PBMCs, collected 6.2 years after starting antiretroviral therapy. The receptor was derived from a man in his forties or fifties with HIV. Recombination joined TRBV18 with TRBJ2-7; there is no confident call for the D gene. CDR3 protein: CASSPRTDAYEQYF. The nucleotide sequence reads TGTGCCAGCTCTCCGCGGACGGATGCTTACGAGCAGTACTTC.